This T cell receptor (beta chain) originates from a study of T cells in Graves' hyperthyroidism and ophthalmopathy. The germline gives CDR1 DFQATT, CDR2 SNEGSKA (reference sequence). The CDR3 totals 14 residues. V shed 5 bases, J shed 10 bases, and the junction held 10 bases outside the gene matches. This clonotype occurred a few times. Antigen: not known. RNA transcripts yielded amplified TCR beta CDR3 regions. HTBI primers were the set used in a first-round RT-PCR of the TCR CDR3. TCRdb re-derived calls from the multiplex PCR reads in MiXCR, one entry per CDR3 protein. Seen here are hundreds of thousands of distinct CDR3 sequences, approximately 18% observed once, and the top ten hold roughly 40%. Study outcomes and limitations: Ophthalmopathy got predicted by the model a median approximately 6.4 months before its onset.

The study included ophthalmopathy patients with Clinical Activity Score at least 3, NOSPECS grade at least 4 and duration under 3 months. Uncontrolled infection, other autoimmune disease, pregnancy or lactation disqualified patients from enrolment. The sequencing sample was made of blood. The chain combines TRBV20-1 with TRBJ2-1, with TRBD2 matching 11 bases. This sequence was found in a man in his fifties or sixties with Graves' ophthalmopathy. CDR3 region: CSAPELAGVGEQFF. In DNA form, the CDR3 reads TGCAGTGCTCCCGAACTAGCGGGAGTCGGGGAGCAGTTCTTC.